Listed here are 7 T cell receptor beta chains from one sample, sequenced in a study of blood T cells in healthy people across ages (dated by TCRdb to between 2014 and 2017). The library was obtained by 5' RACE. The instrument given in TCRdb is Illumina HiSeq 2500. The second PCR ran for about 6 to 11 cycles and used a J-beta primer mix along with a sample-barcoded 5' primer. The public reads were quality trimmed at Q25 with fastp and then assembled into clones with MiXCR by TCRdb, keeping productive beta chains. Rows merge per CDR3 protein into single entries with the most common DNA and genes. This sample gives approximately 800,000 distinct CDR3 sequences in total; 20% to 25% of them show up just once. The leading ten clones occupy more than 3% of the sample. These data also formed part of another study, on T cells of mothers and their children.

The sample taken for sequencing was blood. These receptors originate from a boy younger than 18 in good health.

This sequence joins TRBV15 and TRBJ1-1; tentative D call: TRBD1 (5 bases). Germline V gene lookup returns CDR1 LNHNV and CDR2 YYDKDF (reference sequence). This CDR3 is 15 amino acids long. V lost 5 bases and J 0 bases, leaving 13 bases between the germline ends. CDR3 DNA: TGTGCCACCAGCCCAGGGAATGCCATGAACACTGAAGCTTTCTTT. It codes for CATSPGNAMNTEAFF.

This clonotype has a handful of counts. The chain joins TRBV15 to TRBJ2-5; 14 bases fit TRBD2. CDR3 length: 16 amino acids. Losses at the gene ends were 1 base for V and 4 bases for J; bases not matched to a gene: 2. The germline CDR1 and CDR2 sequences are LNHNV and YYDKDF (reference sequence). CDR3: CATSRGGTSGGETQYF. The CDR3, as DNA: TGTGCCACCAGCAGAGGAGGGACTAGCGGGGGAGAGACCCAGTACTTC.

In this sample, this clonotype turned up a few times. This chain joins TRBV15 and TRBJ2-5; D is ambiguous. The J call is in doubt because the DNA end fits TRBJ2-7 better. From germline, CDR1 is LNHNV and CDR2 YYDKDF (reference sequence). This CDR3 has 13 amino acids. CDR3 sequence reads: CATSRDLGSEQYF. Here the CDR3 DNA reads TGTGCCACCAGCAGAGATTTGGGGTCCGAGCAGTACTTC.

This clonotype came up a few times. V is TRBV25-1 and J is TRBJ2-3; no clear D gene. The CDR3 spans 12 residues. V lost 8 bases and J 0 bases, leaving 6 bases between the germline ends. CDR1 and CDR2 (germline): MGHDK, SYGVNS. The CDR3 DNA reads TGTGCCAGCTATGGGAGCACAGATACGCAGTATTTT. It specifies CASYGSTDTQYF.

The chain links TRBV6-5 to TRBJ1-4; D perhaps matches TRBD1 (5 bases). V lost 4 bases to trimming and J lost 4 bases, with 10 bases between them. The CDR3 totals 14 residues. Germline-derived CDR1 and CDR2 are MNHEY and SVGAGI. CDR3 in DNA: TGTGCCAGCAGTTGGGACGGAAATAATGAAAAACTGTTTTTT. It yields the protein CASSWDGNNEKLFF.

This clonotype was seen a handful of times. This chain uses TRBV29-1 with TRBJ1-6, with 8 bases aligning to TRBD1. The CDR3 length is 13 residues. V shed 5 bases and J 10 bases; nucleotides not matched to a gene: 7. Germline CDR1 is SQVTM and CDR2 is ANQGSEA. The CDR3 sequence: CSVQDRDRSPLHF. The CDR3 DNA reads as TGCAGCGTTCAGGACAGGGATCGGTCACCCCTCCACTTT.

The J gene is TRBJ1-1, the V gene TRBV29-1; D is unresolved. V was trimmed by 4 bases and J by 3 bases, leaving 6 bases between them. The CDR3 has 11 amino acids. The germline V gene has CDR1 SQVTM and CDR2 ANQGSEA. CDR3 in DNA: TGCAGCGTTGTAGGACACACTGAAGCTTTCTTT. This translates into CSVVGHTEAFF.